This T cell receptor beta chain was captured in a study of Graves' ophthalmopathy and Graves' hyperthyroidism. Background on the study: Stable hyperthyroidism was defined by absence of ophthalmopathy within 18 months of follow-up.

TCR beta CDR3 regions were amplified from RNA transcripts. HTBI-primed RT-PCR formed the first round, and a multiplex PCR formed the second. TCRdb reprocessed the multiplex PCR reads with MiXCR, giving one entry per CDR3 protein. The sample lists 580,000 or so distinct CDR3 sequences; roughly 39% were seen once. This TCR came from an adult man with Graves' hyperthyroidism. The sequenced sample consisted of peripheral blood or thyroid tissue (not recorded which).

In DNA form, the CDR3 reads TGTGCCTGGAGTGTTTTAGGGACAGTTTACGAGCAGTACTTC. This codes for CAWSVLGTVYEQYF. V and J are TRBV30 and TRBJ2-7, with TRBD1 matching over 7 bases. The germline V gene encodes CDR1 GTSNPN and CDR2 SVGIG (reference sequence). CDR3 length: 14 amino acids. V lost 0 bases, J lost 4 bases, and 6 bases stayed unmatched.